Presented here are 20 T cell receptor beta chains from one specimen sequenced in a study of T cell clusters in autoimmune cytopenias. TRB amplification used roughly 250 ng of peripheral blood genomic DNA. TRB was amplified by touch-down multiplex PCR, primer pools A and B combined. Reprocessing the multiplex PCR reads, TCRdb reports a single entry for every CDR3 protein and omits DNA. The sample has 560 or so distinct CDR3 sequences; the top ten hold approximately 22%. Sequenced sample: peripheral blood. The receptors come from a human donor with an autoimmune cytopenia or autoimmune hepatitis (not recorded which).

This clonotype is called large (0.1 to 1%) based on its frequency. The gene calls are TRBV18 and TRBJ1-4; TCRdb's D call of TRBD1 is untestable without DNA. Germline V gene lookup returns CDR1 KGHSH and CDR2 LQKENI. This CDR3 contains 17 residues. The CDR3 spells CASSPNQGQGFYEKLFF.

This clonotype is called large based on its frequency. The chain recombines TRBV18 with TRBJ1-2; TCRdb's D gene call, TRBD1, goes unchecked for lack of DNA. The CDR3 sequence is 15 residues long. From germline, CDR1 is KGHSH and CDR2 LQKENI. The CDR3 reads CASAPMGRGNPGYTF.

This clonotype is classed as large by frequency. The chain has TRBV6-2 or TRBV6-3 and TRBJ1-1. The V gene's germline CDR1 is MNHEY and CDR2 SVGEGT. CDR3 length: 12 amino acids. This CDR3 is CASRTGRTEAFF.

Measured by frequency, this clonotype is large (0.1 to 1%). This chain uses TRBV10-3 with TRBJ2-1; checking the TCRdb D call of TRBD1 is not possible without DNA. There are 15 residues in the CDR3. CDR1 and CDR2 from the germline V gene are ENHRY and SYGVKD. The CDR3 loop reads CAIRPGQGSYNEQFF.

The CDR3 sequence: CASSYGEIQPQHF. The rearrangement joins TRBV6-5 to TRBJ1-5. CDR1 and CDR2 (germline): MNHEY, SVGAGI. This CDR3 is 13 amino acids long.

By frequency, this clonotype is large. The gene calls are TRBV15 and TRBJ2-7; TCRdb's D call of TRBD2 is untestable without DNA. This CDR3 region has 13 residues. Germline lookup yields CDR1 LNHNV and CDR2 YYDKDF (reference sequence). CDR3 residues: CATSGEGVYEQYF.

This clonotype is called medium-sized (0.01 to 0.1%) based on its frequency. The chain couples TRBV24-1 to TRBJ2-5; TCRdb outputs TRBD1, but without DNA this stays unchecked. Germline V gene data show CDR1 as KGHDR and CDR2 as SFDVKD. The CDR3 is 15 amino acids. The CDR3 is CATSDPGPLQETQYF.

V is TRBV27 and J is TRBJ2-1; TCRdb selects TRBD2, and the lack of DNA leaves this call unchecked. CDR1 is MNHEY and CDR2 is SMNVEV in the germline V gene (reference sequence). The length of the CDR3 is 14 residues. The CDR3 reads CASRLAGGYNEQFF.

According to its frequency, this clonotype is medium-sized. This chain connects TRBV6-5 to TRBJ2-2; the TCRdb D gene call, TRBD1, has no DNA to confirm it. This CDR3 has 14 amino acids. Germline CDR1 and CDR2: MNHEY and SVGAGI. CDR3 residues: CASRQGPNTGELFF.

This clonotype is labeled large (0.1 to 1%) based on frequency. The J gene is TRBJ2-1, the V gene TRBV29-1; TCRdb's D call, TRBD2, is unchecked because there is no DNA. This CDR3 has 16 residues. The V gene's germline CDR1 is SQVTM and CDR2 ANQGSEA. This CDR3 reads CSVGIAGPSSYNEQFF.

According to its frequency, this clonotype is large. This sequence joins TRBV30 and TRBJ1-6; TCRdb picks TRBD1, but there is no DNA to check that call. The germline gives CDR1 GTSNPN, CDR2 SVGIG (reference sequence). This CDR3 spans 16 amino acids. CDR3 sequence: CAWSPVGGYGNSPLHF.

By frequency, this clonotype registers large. The CDR3 loop is CASSLSGRETQYF. The V and J genes are TRBV12-3 or TRBV12-4 and TRBJ2-5; TCRdb names TRBD2, which stays unverified in the absence of DNA. This CDR3 has 13 amino acids.

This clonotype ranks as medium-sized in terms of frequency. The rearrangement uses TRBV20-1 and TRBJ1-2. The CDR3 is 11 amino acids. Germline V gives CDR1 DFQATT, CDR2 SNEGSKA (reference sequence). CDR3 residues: CSAKKGSGYTF.

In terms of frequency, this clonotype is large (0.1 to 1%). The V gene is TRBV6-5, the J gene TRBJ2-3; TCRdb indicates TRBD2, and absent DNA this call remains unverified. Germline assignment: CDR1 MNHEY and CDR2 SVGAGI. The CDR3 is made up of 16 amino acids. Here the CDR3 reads CASSYSGGVSTDTQYF.

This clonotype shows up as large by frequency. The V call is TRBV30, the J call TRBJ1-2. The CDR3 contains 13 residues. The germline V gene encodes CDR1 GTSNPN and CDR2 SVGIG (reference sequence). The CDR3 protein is CAWSVGTFGGYTF.

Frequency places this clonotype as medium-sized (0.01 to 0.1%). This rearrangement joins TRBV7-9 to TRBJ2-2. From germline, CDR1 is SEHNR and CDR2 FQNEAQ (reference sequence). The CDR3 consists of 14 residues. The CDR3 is CASSLDIGTGELFF.

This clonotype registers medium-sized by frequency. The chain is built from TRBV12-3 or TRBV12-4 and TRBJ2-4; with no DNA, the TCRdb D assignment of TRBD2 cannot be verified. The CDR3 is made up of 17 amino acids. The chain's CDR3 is CASSLKLAGLSKNIQYF.

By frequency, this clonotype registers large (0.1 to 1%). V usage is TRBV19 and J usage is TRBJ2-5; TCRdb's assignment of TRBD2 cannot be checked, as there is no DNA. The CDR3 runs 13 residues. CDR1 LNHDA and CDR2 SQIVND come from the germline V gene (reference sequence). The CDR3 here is CASSISADQTQYF.

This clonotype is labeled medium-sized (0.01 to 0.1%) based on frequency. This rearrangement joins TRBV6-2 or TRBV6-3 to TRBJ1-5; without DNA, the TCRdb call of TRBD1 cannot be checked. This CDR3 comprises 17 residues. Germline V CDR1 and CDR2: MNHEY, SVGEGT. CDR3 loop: CASSSGTGKYSNQPQHF.

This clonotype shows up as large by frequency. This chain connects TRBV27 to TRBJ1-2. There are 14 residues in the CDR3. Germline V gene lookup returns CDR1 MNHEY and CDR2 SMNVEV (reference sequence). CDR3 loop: CASSPSTISYGYTF.